The 15 T cell receptor beta chains given below trace back to one sample, sequenced in a study of neurological immune-mediated disorders (dated by TCRdb to about 2019). The time point label on this specimen signifies: longitudinal time-point 2. The method was 5' RACE. Reads for this sample came from an Illumina HiSeq 2500. In TCRdb, the public reads were trimmed at Q25 with fastp and aligned with MiXCR, with productive beta chains retained. Records with the same CDR3 protein are collapsed into one entry carrying the most frequent genes and DNA. The sample table holds fewer than 40,000 distinct CDR3 sequences, of which about 13% were seen once. Of the sample, around 2.3% falls within the top ten clones. Sequencing was performed on PBMCs. The receptors were gathered from a woman in her 40s in good health.

This clonotype was seen many times. This chain links TRBV7-2 with TRBJ1-1, with D unclear. From germline, CDR1 is SGHTA and CDR2 FQGNSA. Trimming left V 1 base short and J 4 bases short, with 13 bases between. This CDR3 comprises 15 residues. The CDR3 here is CASSLDWSFGTEAFF. As DNA, the CDR3 is TGTGCCAGCAGCTTAGACTGGTCCTTTGGCACTGAAGCTTTCTTT.

This clonotype has at least ten counts. The V gene is TRBV25-1, the J gene TRBJ1-5, with D perhaps matching TRBD1 (5 bases). Trimming cost V 3 bases and J 4 bases, with 13 bases left between them. Germline assignment: CDR1 MGHDK and CDR2 SYGVNS. The CDR3 has 15 amino acids. The CDR3 DNA reads TGTGCCAGCAGTGAGGTTGGGCAGGGTAATCAGCCCCAGCATTTT. Translating gives CASSEVGQGNQPQHF.

This clonotype was detected ten times or more. The V call is TRBV10-3, the J call TRBJ1-6; 12 bases map to TRBD1. J gave up 10 bases and V 5 bases, and 9 bases lay outside the gene matches. CDR1 is ENHRY and CDR2 is SYGVKD in the germline V gene. The CDR3 is 16 amino acids. Here the CDR3 reads CAISQTGTGGLSPLHF. Here the CDR3 DNA reads TGTGCCATCAGTCAGACCGGGACAGGGGGCTTATCACCCCTCCACTTT.

The table lists this clonotype with many counts. J is TRBJ2-3 and V is TRBV5-6; D unresolved. Between the trimmed V and J ends, which lost 2 bases and 6 bases, there was a span of 16 bases. The CDR3 runs to 15 residues. The germline V gene has CDR1 SGHDT and CDR2 YYEEEE. CDR3 region: CASSFLGFGTDTQYF. The CDR3 DNA follows: TGTGCCAGCAGCTTCCTGGGGTTCGGAACGGATACGCAGTATTTT.

A word on this clonotype: A read error may explain this, as a much larger clone is one base away. As the CDR3 is not closed by the conserved phenylalanine or tryptophan, this likely results from a read error. V gene TRBV6-5 combines with J gene TRBJ1-6; D perhaps matches TRBD1 (5 bases). The CDR3 sequence is 15 residues long. V dropped 2 bases and J dropped 8 bases, with 13 bases sitting between them. The V gene's germline CDR1 is MNHEY and CDR2 SVGAGI. This CDR3 is CASSYRGRHHSPLHC. The CDR3 DNA sequence: TGTGCCAGCAGTTACCGGGGCAGGCACCATTCACCCCTCCACTGT.

Ten or more counts support this clonotype. V and J are TRBV7-2 and TRBJ1-3; TRBD1 is a possible D gene (5 bases). Germline-derived CDR1 and CDR2 are SGHTA and FQGNSA. V was clipped by 5 bases and J by 2 bases, with 19 bases between them. The CDR3 consists of 17 residues. CDR3 DNA sequence: TGTGCCAGCAGCCCCGGGCGGCAGGGTATAGCTGGAAACACCATATATTTT. It yields the protein CASSPGRQGIAGNTIYF.

This clonotype was seen many times. The CDR3 spells CASSLVQGWNEQFF. The DNA of the CDR3 is TGTGCCAGCAGCTTAGTTCAGGGGTGGAATGAGCAGTTCTTC. The chain carries TRBV7-2 and TRBJ2-1; possibly TRBD1 for D (6 bases). Deletions cut 1 base from V and 7 bases from J, with 11 bases between. From germline, CDR1 is SGHTA and CDR2 FQGNSA. This CDR3 is 14 amino acids long. The whole variable domain, filled in from reference TRBV7-2 and TRBJ2-1, reads GAGVSQSPSNKVTEKGKDVELRCDPISGHTALYWYRQSLGQGLEFLIYFQGNSAPDKSGLPSDRFSAERTGGSVSTLTIQRTQQEDSAVYLCASSLVQGWNEQFFGPGTRLTVL.

This clonotype has ten or more counts. The V and J genes are TRBV27 and TRBJ2-3, with D perhaps matching TRBD2 (5 bases). V was trimmed by 5 bases and J by 0 bases, leaving 18 bases between them. From germline, CDR1 is MNHEY and CDR2 SMNVEV (reference sequence). This CDR3 has 17 amino acids. CDR3 amino acids: CASSLYHNGVSTDTQYF. For the CDR3, the DNA is TGTGCCAGCAGTCTGTATCATAACGGGGTTAGCACAGATACGCAGTATTTT.

There are many counts of this clonotype. The genes are TRBV4-3 and TRBJ2-1, with unresolved D. There are 14 residues in the CDR3. Looked up from germline, CDR1 is LGHNA and CDR2 is YSLEER. The V end was cut by 0 bases, the J end by 10 bases, with 13 bases between. For the CDR3, the DNA is TGCGCCAGCAGCCAAGATCTTTGGGTAGTCGAGCAGTTCTTC. This gives the protein CASSQDLWVVEQFF.

The V call is TRBV4-1, the J call TRBJ1-4, with 7 bases that match TRBD1. V dropped 1 base and J dropped 6; count of bases not matched to a gene: 8. Germline loops: CDR1 MGHRA, CDR2 YSYEKL. The CDR3 sequence is 16 residues long. This chain's CDR3 is CASSQGRGRRDEKLFF. Written as DNA, the CDR3 is TGCGCCAGCAGCCAAGGAAGGGGGCGGCGAGATGAAAAACTGTTTTTT.

This clonotype was recorded many times. V usage is TRBV20-1 and J usage is TRBJ1-6; D remains ambiguous. The V gene's germline CDR1 is DFQATT and CDR2 SNEGSKA (reference sequence). Trimming cost V 3 bases and J 10 bases, with 16 bases left between them. The CDR3 loop spans 14 amino acids. As DNA, the CDR3 is TGCAGTGCTAGTTACACCGGGATGAGCTCACCCCTCCACTTT. It encodes CSASYTGMSSPLHF.

This clonotype was recorded at least ten times. V and J are TRBV6-1 and TRBJ1-1; D gene uncertain. CDR1 and CDR2 (germline): MNHNS, SASEGT. V lost 6 bases and J 3 bases, leaving 5 bases between the germline ends. CDR3 size: 11 residues. The DNA for the CDR3 is TGTGCCAGCAGGGGCTACACTGAAGCTTTCTTT. This translates into CASRGYTEAFF.

This clonotype was observed many times. This chain uses TRBV4-3 with TRBJ1-2; D perhaps matches TRBD1 (6 bases). V was clipped by 0 bases and J by 3 bases, with 11 bases between them. The CDR3 is made up of 15 amino acids. The germline CDR1 and CDR2 sequences are LGHNA and YSLEER. The CDR3 bases are TGCGCCAGCAGCCAAGATCCCAGGGGCGACTATGGCTACACCTTC. It codes for CASSQDPRGDYGYTF.

The sample holds many counts of this clonotype. The rearrangement links TRBV7-8 to TRBJ1-5, with a tentative D call TRBD1 (6 bases). The CDR3 length is 16 residues. CDR1 is SGHVS and CDR2 is FQNEAQ in the germline V gene. The V end lost 1 base, the J end lost 3 bases, and 13 bases lay between the germline ends. The CDR3 bases are TGTGCCAGCAGCTTAGAAGACAGGCTCAACAATCAGCCCCAGCATTTT. Encoded protein: CASSLEDRLNNQPQHF.

The V call is TRBV12-3 or TRBV12-4, the J call TRBJ2-1; 10 bases fit TRBD2. V lost 4 bases and J lost 5; bases outside the gene matches: 5. The CDR3 runs 15 residues. The CDR3 DNA reads as TGTGCCAGCAGTTCCCAGCGGGGGGGAGACAATGAGCAGTTCTTC. Protein sequence: CASSSQRGGDNEQFF.